This TCR beta chain was sequenced during a study of naive and memory T cell subsets (dated by TCRdb to about 2017). With regard to the full study: According to the figure summarizing the samples, there were 10 or so blood donors, 7 tuberculin skin test biopsies and 3 saline control biopsies. PCR2 was typically a SYBR Green qPCR stopped at a set threshold; low-input samples could instead use end-point PCR (approximately 6 cycles). On the study overall, not on this receptor specifically: The potential sensitivity of the RNA-based method to TCR transcript changes with T cell activation and differentiation was acknowledged.

Library prep was done by 5' RACE. The ligated cDNA was amplified in four rounds of PCR with nested alpha and beta constant region primers together with the SP2 primer. For the blood and skin samples, reverse transcription of TCR RNA was done with SuperScript IV along with alpha and beta constant region primers. An oligonucleotide carrying the Illumina SP2 primer and a UMI was ligated to the 3' end of the cDNA by means of T4 RNA ligase 1. To prevent hairpin formation, the 12-nucleotide UMI was made up of two random hexamers with an eight-base spacer between them. From the second PCR onward, the TCR alpha and beta chain libraries were handled separately, and dual indexing was used for multiplexing. After pooling, the indexed libraries were analyzed by capillary electrophoresis and sequenced on either an Illumina MiSeq or NextSeq. PhiX DNA at roughly 5-7% was spiked into libraries to increase base diversity and improve cluster recognition. Turning to the authors' computational methods: Demultiplexor took UMIs from read 2, joined the UMIs to the TCR sequence from read 1, and separated reads according to sample indices. Decombinator identified V and J genes and V-J junctions and gave each TCR a five-part identifier that included V and J deletions. Collapsinator used UMIs to correct sequencing errors and PCR amplification heterogeneity, yielding UMI-based abundance per TCR. CDR3Translator turned identifiers into nucleotide sequence, translated the nucleotide sequence into amino acids, and pulled out CDR3 regions based on terminal motifs. After normalization to the amount of input RNA, the error-corrected alpha and beta TCR counts from blood and from skin were compared. TCRdb reworked the public reads: Q25 trimming with fastp, MiXCR clone assembly, productive beta chains retained. Every entry covers one CDR3 protein and lists the most common genes and DNA from its rows. The V and J calls follow TCRdb's processing rather than the paper's. For this sample there are around 30,000 distinct CDR3 sequences; over 15% appear just once. Together, the top ten hold roughly 2.5% of the sample.

With regard to this clonotype: Its binding antigen is unknown. At one end, the junction sequence differs from germline, possibly due to a read error.

The study reported a robust and sensitive protocol to amplify, sequence and analyze TCRs, based on 3' ligation of a UMI-containing oligonucleotide to TCR cDNA. For whole blood analysis, more than 2 ml of peripheral blood was collected from healthy adult volunteers into Tempus tubes, and RNA was extracted following the manufacturer's instructions. Total RNA was used without cell sorting and was treated with RQ1 DNase before reverse transcription, with a target input of about 1 to 1,100 ng. Libraries were prepared from skin biopsies and whole blood to test how robust the pipeline was in samples where T cells are a minority population. The germline V gene (reference sequence) provides CDR1 DFQATT and CDR2 SNEGSKA. CDR3 length: 13 amino acids, cysteine to phenylalanine. Of the read, only the CDR3 DNA is kept; its 39 bases are in frame from base 1.

This receptor was obtained from a female donor in good health. The chain employs TRBV20-1 and TRBJ1-6, with 7 junctional bases fitting TRBD1. This receptor has the CDR3 CGATRDRNSPLHF. The bases are TGCGGTGCTACTCGGGACAGAAATTCACCCCTCCACTTT.